The TCR beta chain under discussion was sequenced for a study of T cells in Graves' hyperthyroidism and ophthalmopathy. For the study at large: Peripheral blood was obtained at initial diagnosis, preceding any treatment.

It was RNA transcripts that yielded the amplified TCR beta CDR3 regions. The HTBI set primed first-round TCR CDR3 RT-PCR. TCRdb independently ran MiXCR on the multiplex PCR reads; one entry per CDR3 protein. There are 250,000 to 400,000 distinct CDR3 sequences in the sample; roughly 15% occur only once, and around 32% lies in the top ten. The germline V gene encodes CDR1 SGDLS and CDR2 YYNGEE. This CDR3 region has 14 residues. The V end lost 0 bases, the J end lost 7 bases, and 12 bases lay between the germline ends. The sequenced material came from blood. This TCR was recovered from a woman aged 40-49 years with Graves' ophthalmopathy. The chain has TRBV9 and TRBJ2-3; tentatively, D is TRBD2 (5 bases). The CDR3 loop reads CASSVGTGTNTQYF. CDR3 nucleotides: TGTGCCAGCAGCGTAGGGACGGGAACCAATACGCAGTATTTT.